This T cell receptor (beta chain) was recorded in a study of blood T cell repertoires in COVID-19. At the level of the study: Samples taken during acute and convalescent COVID-19 were collected in the United States, Italy and Spain.

Sequencing used immunoSEQ multiplex PCR; TCRdb keeps in-frame clones, though not all of them. This sample carries under 8,000 clones, about 88% of them seen once, and the ten largest clones take 7% to 9%. Material for sequencing was peripheral blood. This TCR was sampled from a human donor in a cohort sampled during active COVID-19. The donor label of this sample is uncertain.

The chain's CDR3 is CASSGVLGTEAFF. The CDR3 DNA sequence: TGTGCCAGCAGCGGGGTCCTAGGGACTGAAGCTTTCTTT. This chain joins TRBV28 and TRBJ1-1; no reliable D call. Per the germline V gene, CDR1 is MDHEN and CDR2 is SYDVKM. This CDR3 spans 13 amino acids. V was pared by 6 bases and J by 5 bases, with 13 bases between.